These 5 T cell receptor beta chains share one sample of origin, sequenced in a study of TIL therapy for anti-PD-1-resistant metastatic lung cancer. Documented time point: pre-treatment sample, taken before nivolumab and TIL therapy. The immunoSEQ assay was v3. Here immunoSEQ multiplex PCR was the method, and the copy in TCRdb shows in-frame clones only, minus some. This sample yields about 19,000 clones, of which 60% to 80% are seen a single time; 7% to 9% belongs to the top ten. Here the sequenced sample was blood, taken at baseline. These receptors came from a person aged 25 to 80 with non-small cell lung cancer.

J is TRBJ2-1 and V is TRBV19, with 7 bases lining up with TRBD2. The junction had 10 bases not matched to a gene; V was cut back by 5 bases and J by 15 bases. The germline V gene encodes CDR1 LNHDA and CDR2 SQIVND (reference sequence). The CDR3 extends over 12 amino acids. The CDR3 bases are TGTGCCAGTAGTCAGCGGGACCTCGGCACGTTCTTC. Its protein is CASSQRDLGTFF.

The sample holds one count of this clone. Sequence at one end of the junction differs from germline and may be a read error. This chain joins TRBV7-8 and TRBJ2-5; 10 nucleotides agree with TRBD2. Germline V gene sequence: CDR1 SGHVS, CDR2 FQNEAQ. The CDR3 extends over 15 amino acids. CDR3 protein: CASSIAGGRKETQYF. The CDR3, as DNA: TGTGCCAGCAGCATAGCGGGAGGCCGAAAAGAGACCCAGTACTTC.

V usage is TRBV19 and J usage is TRBJ2-1; TRBD1 agrees at 7 bases. V trimming: 6 bases; J trimming: 2 bases; junction bases outside the gene matches: 7. The CDR3 runs to 15 residues. Germline V lookup: CDR1 LNHDA, CDR2 SQIVND (reference sequence). The CDR3 loop is CASREEGTAYNEQFF. For the CDR3, the DNA is TGTGCCAGTAGAGAAGAGGGGACAGCCTACAATGAGCAGTTCTTC.

This clone was recorded only once. The chain links TRBV11-1 to TRBJ2-1; 9 bases are a match to TRBD2. CDR1 and CDR2 (germline): SGHAT, FQDESV (reference sequence). The CDR3 length is 15 residues. With 3 bases clipped from V and 5 bases from J, the junction kept 5 bases outside the gene matches. CDR3 DNA sequence: TGTGCCAGCAGCTTGCGGGGGGGCGGCCACAATGAGCAGTTCTTC. As protein: CASSLRGGGHNEQFF.

This clone appeared once. This chain connects TRBV19 to TRBJ2-2; 7 bases are shared with TRBD1. V lost 0 bases and J lost 6; bases outside the gene matches: 7. The CDR3 runs to 16 residues. Germline loops: CDR1 LNHDA, CDR2 SQIVND (reference sequence). The CDR3 region is CASSIDHTGVAGELFF. CDR3 sequence (DNA): TGTGCCAGTAGTATAGATCACACAGGGGTCGCCGGGGAGCTGTTTTTT.